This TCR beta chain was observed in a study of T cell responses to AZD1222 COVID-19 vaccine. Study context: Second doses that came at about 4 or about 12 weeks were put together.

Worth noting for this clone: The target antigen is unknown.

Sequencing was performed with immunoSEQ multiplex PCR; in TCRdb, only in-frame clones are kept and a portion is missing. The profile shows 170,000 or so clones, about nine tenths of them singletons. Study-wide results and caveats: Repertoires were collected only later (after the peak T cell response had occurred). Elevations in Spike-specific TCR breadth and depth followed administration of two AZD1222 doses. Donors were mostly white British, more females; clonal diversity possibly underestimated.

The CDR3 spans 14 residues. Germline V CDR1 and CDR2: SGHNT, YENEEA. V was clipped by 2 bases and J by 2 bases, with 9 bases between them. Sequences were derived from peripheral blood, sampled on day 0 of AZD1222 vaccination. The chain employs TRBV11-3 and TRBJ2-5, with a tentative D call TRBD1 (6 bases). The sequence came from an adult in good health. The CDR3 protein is CASSLTGTQETQYF. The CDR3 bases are TGTGCCAGCAGCTTAACGGGGACACAAGAGACCCAGTACTTC.